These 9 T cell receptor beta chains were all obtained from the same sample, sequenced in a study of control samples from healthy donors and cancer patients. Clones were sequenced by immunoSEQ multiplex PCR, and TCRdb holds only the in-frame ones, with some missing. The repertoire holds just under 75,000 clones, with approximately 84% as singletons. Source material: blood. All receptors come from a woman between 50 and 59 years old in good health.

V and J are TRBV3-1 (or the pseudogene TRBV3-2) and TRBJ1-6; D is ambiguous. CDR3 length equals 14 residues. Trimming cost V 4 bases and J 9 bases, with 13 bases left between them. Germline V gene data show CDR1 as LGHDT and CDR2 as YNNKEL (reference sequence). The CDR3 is CASSPRDTGSPLHF. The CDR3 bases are TGTGCCAGCAGCCCCCGAGACACGGGTTCACCCCTCCACTTT.

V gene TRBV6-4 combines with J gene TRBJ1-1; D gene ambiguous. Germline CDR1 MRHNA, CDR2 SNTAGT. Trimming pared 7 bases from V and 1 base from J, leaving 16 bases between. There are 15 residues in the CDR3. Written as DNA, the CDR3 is TGTGCCAGCAAGTTGGTTGGGAGTGCGAACACTGAAGCTTTCTTT. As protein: CASKLVGSANTEAFF.

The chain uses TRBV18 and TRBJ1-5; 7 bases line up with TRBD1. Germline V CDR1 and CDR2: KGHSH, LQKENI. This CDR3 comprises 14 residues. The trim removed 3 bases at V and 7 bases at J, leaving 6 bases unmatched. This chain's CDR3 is CASSPGTVNQPQHF. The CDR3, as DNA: TGTGCCAGCTCACCTGGGACAGTGAACCAGCCCCAGCATTTT.

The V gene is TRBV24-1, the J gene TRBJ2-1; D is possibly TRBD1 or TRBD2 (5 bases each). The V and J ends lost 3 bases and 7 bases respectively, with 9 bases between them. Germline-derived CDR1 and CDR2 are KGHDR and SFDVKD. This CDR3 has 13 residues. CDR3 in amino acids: CATSDVWGNEQFF. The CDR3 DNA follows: TGTGCCACCAGTGATGTTTGGGGGAATGAGCAGTTCTTC.

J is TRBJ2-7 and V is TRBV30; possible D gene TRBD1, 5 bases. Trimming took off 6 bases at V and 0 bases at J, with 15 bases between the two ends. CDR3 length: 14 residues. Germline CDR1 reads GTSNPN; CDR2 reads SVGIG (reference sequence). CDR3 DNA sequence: TGTGCCTGTACTTCGACAGCTCTCTCCTACGAGCAGTACTTC. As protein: CACTSTALSYEQYF.

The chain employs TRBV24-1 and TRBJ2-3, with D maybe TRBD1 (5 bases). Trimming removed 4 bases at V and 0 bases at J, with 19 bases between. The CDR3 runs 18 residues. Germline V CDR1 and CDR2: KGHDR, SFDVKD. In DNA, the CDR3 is TGTGCCACCAGTGACCTTCCCCCAGGGCCGAGTAGCACAGATACGCAGTATTTT. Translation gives CATSDLPPGPSSTDTQYF.

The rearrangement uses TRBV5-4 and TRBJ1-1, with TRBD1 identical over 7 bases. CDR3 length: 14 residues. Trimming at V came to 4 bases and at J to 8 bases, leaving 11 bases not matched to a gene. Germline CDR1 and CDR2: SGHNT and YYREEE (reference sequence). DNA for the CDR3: TGTGCCAGCAGCCTCATTGTGGGACAGTCGGAAGCTTTCTTT. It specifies CASSLIVGQSEAFF.

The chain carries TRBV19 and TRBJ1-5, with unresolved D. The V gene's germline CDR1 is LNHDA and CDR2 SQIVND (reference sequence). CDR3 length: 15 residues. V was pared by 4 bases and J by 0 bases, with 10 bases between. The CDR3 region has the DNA TGTGCCAGTAGTACTGAGCGATATAGCAATCAGCCCCAGCATTTT. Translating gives CASSTERYSNQPQHF.

This CDR3 is CASSWTEPPYEQYF. The CDR3 nucleotides are TGTGCCAGCAGTTGGACAGAACCCCCCTACGAGCAGTACTTC. This chain connects TRBV27 to TRBJ2-7, with D perhaps matching TRBD1 (6 bases). The length of the CDR3 is 14 residues. V was trimmed by 4 bases and J by 2 bases, leaving 12 bases between them. The germline V gene encodes CDR1 MNHEY and CDR2 SMNVEV (reference sequence).